This T cell receptor (beta chain) was found in a study of beta chain features in type 1 diabetes. Findings and limits, study-wide: Within each of all four CD4+ subsets, Type 1 diabetes patients had TCRB CDR3s that were moderately but significantly shorter. Within the patient group, naive, central memory and Treg TCRB repertoires appeared more similar to each other than within healthy donors.

This clone came up a few times. What it recognizes is unknown. Expressed TCRB transcripts were sequenced because the entire RNA isolate underwent reverse transcription. The repertoire was sequenced with immunoSEQ multiplex PCR; TCRdb's copy has only in-frame clones and lacks some. Among about 660,000 clones, roughly 13% were seen once, and the ten largest hold 0.035% to 0.045%. The CDR3 extends over 11 amino acids. The ends were cut back, 4 bases at V and 6 bases at J, with 3 bases in the middle. Germline V gene data show CDR1 as SNHLY and CDR2 as FYNNEI. Each sorted population was over 98% pure. Specimen: naive CD4+ T cells from blood. The J gene is TRBJ1-4, the V gene TRBV2; D gene unclear. The clonotype was recovered from a man younger than 35 with type 1 diabetes. CDR3 residues: CASSVDEKLFF. The CDR3 coding sequence is TGTGCCAGCAGTGTGGATGAAAAACTGTTTTTT.